This T cell receptor beta chain was retrieved from a study of CD8 T cells in Susac syndrome. Whole-study results and caveats: The number of Susac-specific public clones found was some 17 in total CD8+ repertoires and a few in CD8+ TEMRA repertoires.

Reverse transcription of about 0.45 to 1 ug RNA was carried out with random hexamers. Coverage of TCR beta CDR3 amplification by immunoSEQ multiplex PCR extended to 54 Vbeta and 13 Jbeta. TCRdb itself ran the immunoSEQ multiplex PCR reads through MiXCR, one entry per CDR3 protein. There are 100,000 to 110,000 distinct CDR3 sequences in the sample; about 95% occur only once, and 0.3% lies in the top ten. The CDR3 has 13 amino acids. Germline CDR1 SQVTM, CDR2 ANQGSEA. V lost 8 bases to trimming and J lost 4 bases, with 17 bases between them. Definite or probable Susac syndrome was diagnosed using recently defined diagnostic criteria. A remark on this clonotype: Antigen unknown.

This clonotype was sampled from a human donor with Susac syndrome. The J gene is TRBJ1-1, the V gene TRBV29-1, with D perhaps matching TRBD1 (6 bases). Specimen: CD8+ T cells from PBMCs. CDR3 in DNA: TGCAGCTATTCGGGGGCGTGGATCACTGAAGCTTTCTTT. It encodes CSYSGAWITEAFF.